The clone carrying this T cell receptor beta chain came up many times. These data are taken from a study of blood T cells in healthy people across ages. Study-level information: Capture by template switching was about one barcoded beta molecule per two T cells.

PCR was performed a second time for roughly 7 to 12 cycles using a sample-barcoded 5' primer and a J-beta primer mix. TCRdb called the 5' RACE reads again in MiXCR, with one record for every CDR3 protein. This sample has about 580,000 distinct CDR3 sequences, with around 48% found just once. Unmatched junction bases numbered 14, after V lost 9 bases and J lost 7 bases. Germline V CDR1 and CDR2: SEHNR, FQNEAQ (reference sequence). The CDR3 length is 14 residues. This receptor was identified in an elderly man in good health. This chain connects TRBV7-9 to TRBJ1-1; 7 bases align to TRBD1. The sample consisted of blood. CDR3 nucleotide sequence: TGTGCCAGTGGCTCCTCCGGGACAGAAAATGAAGCTTTCTTT. It encodes CASGSSGTENEAFF.